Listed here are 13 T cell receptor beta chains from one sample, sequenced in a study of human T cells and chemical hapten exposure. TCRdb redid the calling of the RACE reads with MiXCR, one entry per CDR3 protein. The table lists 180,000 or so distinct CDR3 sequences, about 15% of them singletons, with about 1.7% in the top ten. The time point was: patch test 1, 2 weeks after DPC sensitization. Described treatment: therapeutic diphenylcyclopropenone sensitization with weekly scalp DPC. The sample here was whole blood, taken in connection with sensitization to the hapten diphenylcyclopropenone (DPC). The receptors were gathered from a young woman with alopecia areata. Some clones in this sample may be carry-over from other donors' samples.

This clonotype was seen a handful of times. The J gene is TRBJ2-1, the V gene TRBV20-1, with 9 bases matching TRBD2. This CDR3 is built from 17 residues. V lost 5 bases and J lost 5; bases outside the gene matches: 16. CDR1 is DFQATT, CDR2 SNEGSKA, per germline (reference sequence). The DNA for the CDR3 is TGCAGTGCTGGCCGAGAGGGAGCCGGACTAGCGAACAATGAGCAGTTCTTC. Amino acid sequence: CSAGREGAGLANNEQFF.

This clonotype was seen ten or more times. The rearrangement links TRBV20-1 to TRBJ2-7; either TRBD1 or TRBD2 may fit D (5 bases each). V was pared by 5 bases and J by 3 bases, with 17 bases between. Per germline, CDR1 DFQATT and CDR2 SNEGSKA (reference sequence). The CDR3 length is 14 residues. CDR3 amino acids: CSARGGRGFYEQYF. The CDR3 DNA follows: TGCAGTGCTCGTGGGGGACGGGGCTTCTACGAGCAGTACTTC.

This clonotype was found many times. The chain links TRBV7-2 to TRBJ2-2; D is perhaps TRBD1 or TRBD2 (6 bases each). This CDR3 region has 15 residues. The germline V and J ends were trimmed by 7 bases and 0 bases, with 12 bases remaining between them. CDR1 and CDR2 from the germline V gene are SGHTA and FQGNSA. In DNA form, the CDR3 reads TGTGCCAGCAAAGGAGGGACATCGAACACCGGGGAGCTGTTTTTT. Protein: CASKGGTSNTGELFF.

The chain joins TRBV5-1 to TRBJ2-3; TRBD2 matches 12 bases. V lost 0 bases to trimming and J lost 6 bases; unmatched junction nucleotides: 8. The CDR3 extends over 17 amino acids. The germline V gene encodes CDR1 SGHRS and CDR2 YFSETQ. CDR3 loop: CASSLAQTSGGQDTQYF. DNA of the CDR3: TGCGCCAGCAGCTTGGCCCAGACTAGCGGGGGCCAGGATACGCAGTATTTT.

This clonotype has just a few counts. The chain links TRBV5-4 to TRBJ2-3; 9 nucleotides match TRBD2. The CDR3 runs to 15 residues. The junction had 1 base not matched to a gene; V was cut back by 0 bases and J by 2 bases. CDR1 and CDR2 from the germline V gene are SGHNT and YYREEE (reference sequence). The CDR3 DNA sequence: TGTGCCAGCAGCTTGGGACTAGCGGACACAGATACGCAGTATTTT. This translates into CASSLGLADTDTQYF.

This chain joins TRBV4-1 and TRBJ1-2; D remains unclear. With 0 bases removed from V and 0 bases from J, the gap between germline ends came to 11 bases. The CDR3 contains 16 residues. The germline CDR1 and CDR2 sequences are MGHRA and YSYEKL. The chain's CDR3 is CASSQEVSLANYGYTF. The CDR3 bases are TGCGCCAGCAGCCAAGAAGTCAGTTTAGCTAACTATGGCTACACCTTC.

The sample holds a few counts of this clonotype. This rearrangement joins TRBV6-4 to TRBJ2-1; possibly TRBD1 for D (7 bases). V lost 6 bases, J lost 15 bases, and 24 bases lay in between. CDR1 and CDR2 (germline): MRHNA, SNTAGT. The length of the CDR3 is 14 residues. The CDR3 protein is CASSPGDEGAIRFF. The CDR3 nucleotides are TGTGCCAGCAGCCCGGGGGACGAGGGGGCCATAAGGTTCTTC.

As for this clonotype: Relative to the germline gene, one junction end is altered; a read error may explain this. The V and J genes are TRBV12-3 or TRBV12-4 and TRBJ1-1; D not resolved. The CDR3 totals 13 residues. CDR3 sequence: CASSLDGNAEAFF. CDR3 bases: TGTGCCAGCAGTTTAGATGGGAACGCTGAAGCTTTCTTT.

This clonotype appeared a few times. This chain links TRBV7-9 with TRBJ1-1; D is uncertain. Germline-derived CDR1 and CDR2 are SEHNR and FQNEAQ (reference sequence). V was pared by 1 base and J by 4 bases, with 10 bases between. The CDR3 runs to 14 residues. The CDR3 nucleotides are TGTGCCAGCAGCTTAGATAAGGGAGGCACTGAAGCTTTCTTT. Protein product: CASSLDKGGTEAFF.

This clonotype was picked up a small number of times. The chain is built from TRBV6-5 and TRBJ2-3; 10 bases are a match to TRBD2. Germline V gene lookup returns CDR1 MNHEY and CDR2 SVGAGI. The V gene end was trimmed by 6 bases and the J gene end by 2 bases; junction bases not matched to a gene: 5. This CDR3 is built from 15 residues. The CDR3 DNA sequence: TGTGCCAGCAGGCGAGCGGGGGGGATCACAGATACGCAGTATTTT. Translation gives CASRRAGGITDTQYF.

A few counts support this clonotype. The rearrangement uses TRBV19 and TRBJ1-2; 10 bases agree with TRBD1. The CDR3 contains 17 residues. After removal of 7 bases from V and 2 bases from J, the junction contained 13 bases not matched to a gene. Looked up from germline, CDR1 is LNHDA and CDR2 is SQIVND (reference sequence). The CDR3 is CASTVRTGTGANYGYTF. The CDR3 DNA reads TGTGCCAGTACCGTACGGACCGGGACAGGGGCAAACTATGGCTACACCTTC.

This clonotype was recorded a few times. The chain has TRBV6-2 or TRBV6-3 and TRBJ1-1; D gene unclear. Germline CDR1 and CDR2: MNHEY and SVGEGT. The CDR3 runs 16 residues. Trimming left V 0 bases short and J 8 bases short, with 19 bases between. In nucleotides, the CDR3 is TGTGCCAGCAGTTACTCAAGCGTCGTGAGGAGGGTAGAAGCTTTCTTT. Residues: CASSYSSVVRRVEAFF.

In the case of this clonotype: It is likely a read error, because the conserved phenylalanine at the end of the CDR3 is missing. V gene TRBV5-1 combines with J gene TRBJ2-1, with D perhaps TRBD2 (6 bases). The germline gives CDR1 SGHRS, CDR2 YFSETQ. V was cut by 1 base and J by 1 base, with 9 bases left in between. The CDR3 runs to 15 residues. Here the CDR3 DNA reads TGCGCCAGCAGCTTGAGCCTAGCGTCCTACAATGAGCAGTTCCTC. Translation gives CASSLSLASYNEQFL.